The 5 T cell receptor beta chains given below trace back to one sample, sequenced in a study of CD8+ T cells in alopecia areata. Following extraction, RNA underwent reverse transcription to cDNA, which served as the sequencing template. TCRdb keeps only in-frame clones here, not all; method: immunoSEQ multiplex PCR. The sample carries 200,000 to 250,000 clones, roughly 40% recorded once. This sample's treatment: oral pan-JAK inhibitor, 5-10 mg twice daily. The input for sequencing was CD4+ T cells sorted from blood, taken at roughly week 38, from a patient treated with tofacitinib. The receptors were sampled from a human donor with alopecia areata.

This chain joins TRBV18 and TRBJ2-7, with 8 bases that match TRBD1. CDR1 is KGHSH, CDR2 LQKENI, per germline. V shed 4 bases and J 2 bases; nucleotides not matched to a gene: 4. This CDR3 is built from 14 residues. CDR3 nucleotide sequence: TGTGCCAGCTCACTTACAGGGGGACCCTACGAGCAGTACTTC. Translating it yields CASSLTGGPYEQYF.

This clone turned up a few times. CDR3 sequence: CASSLRTYLGTDTQYF. The CDR3 DNA reads as TGTGCCAGTAGTTTACGGACATATCTAGGCACAGATACGCAGTATTTT. The chain combines TRBV19 with TRBJ2-3, with D perhaps TRBD1 (5 bases). CDR1 is LNHDA, CDR2 SQIVND, per germline (reference sequence). The CDR3 is 16 amino acids. The ends were cut back, 5 bases at V and 1 base at J, with 16 bases in the middle. The whole variable domain, filled in from reference TRBV19 and TRBJ2-3, reads DGGITQSPKYLFRKEGQNVTLSCEQNLNHDAMYWYRQDPGQGLRLIYYSQIVNDFQKGDIAEGYSVSREKKESFPLTVTSAQKNPTAFYLCASSLRTYLGTDTQYFGPGTRLTVL.

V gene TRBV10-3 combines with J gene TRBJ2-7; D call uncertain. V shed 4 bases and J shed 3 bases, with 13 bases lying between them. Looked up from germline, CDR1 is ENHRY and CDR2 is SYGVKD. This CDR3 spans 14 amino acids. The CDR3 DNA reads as TGTGCCATCAGTGCTGGGCCGGCCCACTACGAGCAGTACTTC. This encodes CAISAGPAHYEQYF.

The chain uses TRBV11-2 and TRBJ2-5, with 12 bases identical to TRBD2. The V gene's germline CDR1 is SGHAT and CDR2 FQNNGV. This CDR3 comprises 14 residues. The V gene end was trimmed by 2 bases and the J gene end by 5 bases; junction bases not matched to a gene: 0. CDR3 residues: CASSLTSGRETQYF. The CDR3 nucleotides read TGTGCCAGCAGCTTAACTAGCGGGAGGGAGACCCAGTACTTC.

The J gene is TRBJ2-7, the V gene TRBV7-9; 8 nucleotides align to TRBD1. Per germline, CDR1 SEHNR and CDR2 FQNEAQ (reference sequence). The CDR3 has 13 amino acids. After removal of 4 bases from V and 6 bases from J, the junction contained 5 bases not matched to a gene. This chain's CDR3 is CASSSGTGFEQYF. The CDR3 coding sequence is TGTGCCAGCAGCTCCGGGACAGGCTTCGAGCAGTACTTC.